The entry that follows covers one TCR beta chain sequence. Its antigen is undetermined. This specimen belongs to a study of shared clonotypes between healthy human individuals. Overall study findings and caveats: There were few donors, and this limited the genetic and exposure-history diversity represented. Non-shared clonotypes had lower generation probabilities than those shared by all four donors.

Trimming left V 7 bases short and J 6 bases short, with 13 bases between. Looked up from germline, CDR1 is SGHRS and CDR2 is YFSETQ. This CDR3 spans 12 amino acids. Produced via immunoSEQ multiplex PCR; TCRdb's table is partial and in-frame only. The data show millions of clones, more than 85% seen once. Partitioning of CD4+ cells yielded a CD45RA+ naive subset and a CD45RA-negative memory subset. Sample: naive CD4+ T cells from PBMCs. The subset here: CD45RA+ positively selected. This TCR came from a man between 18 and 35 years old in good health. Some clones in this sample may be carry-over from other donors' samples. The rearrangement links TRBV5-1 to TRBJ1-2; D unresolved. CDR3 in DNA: TGCGCCAGCCGTCGTACATACGATGGCTACACCTTC. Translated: CASRRTYDGYTF. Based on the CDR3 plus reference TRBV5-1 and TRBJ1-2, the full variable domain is KAGVTQTPRYLIKTRGQQVTLSCSPISGHRSVSWYQQTPGQGLQFLFEYFSETQRNKGNFPGRFSGRQFSNSRSEMNVSTLELGDSALYLCASRRTYDGYTFGSGTRLTVV.